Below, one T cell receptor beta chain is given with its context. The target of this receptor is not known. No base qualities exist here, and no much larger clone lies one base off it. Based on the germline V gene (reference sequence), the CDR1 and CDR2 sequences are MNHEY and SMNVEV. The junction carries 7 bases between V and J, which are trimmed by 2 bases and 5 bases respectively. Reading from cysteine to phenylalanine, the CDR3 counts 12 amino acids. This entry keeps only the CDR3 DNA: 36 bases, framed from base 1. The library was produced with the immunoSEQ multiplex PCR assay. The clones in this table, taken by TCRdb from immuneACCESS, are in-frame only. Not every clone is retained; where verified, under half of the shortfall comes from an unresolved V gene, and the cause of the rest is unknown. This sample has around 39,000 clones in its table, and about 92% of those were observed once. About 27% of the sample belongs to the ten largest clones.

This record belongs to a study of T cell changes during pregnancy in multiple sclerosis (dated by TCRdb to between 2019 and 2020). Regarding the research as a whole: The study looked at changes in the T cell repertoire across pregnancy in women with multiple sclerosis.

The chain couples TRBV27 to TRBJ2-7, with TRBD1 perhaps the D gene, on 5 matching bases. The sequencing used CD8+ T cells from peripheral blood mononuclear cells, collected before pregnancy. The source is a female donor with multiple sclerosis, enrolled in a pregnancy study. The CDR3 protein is CASSLRGNEQYF. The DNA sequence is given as TGTGCCAGCAGTTTAAGGGGAAACGAGCAGTACTTC.